The rows below give T cell receptor beta chains drawn from one sample of a study of T cells after yellow fever vaccination. Using its own MiXCR run on the 5' RACE reads, TCRdb lists one record per CDR3 protein. This table has some 550,000 distinct CDR3 sequences, over 15% appearing once. Specimen: PBMCs, collected 15 days after the yellow fever booster vaccination. These receptors all come from a man aged 25-40 years who received the YFV17D yellow fever vaccine. CDR3s include the opening cysteine and the closing phenylalanine or tryptophan. Each record gives: clone size, V gene, J gene, D gene, CDR3 protein, CDR3 DNA. The D gene is left open where the match is weak. Clone sizes are given selectively: once, few, many, or a class where the clone is expanded.

NA,TRBV5-5,TRBJ2-5,NA,CASSLTGTGQETQYF,TGTGCCAGCAGCTTGACAGGGACTGGCCAAGAGACCCAGTACTTC
once,TRBV19,TRBJ2-2,TRBD1,CASNSGQLTGELFF,TGTGCCAGCAACTCGGGACAGCTCACCGGGGAGCTGTTTTTT
few,TRBV15,TRBJ2-7,TRBD2,CATSREPAGVFEQYF,TGTGCCACCAGCAGAGAACCAGCGGGAGTATTCGAGCAGTACTTC
NA,TRBV28,TRBJ2-7,NA,CASINSDRAYEQYF,TGTGCCAGCATCAATTCGGACAGAGCCTACGAGCAGTACTTC
NA,TRBV11-1,TRBJ2-1,TRBD2,CASSRTSGRPLGGEQFF,TGTGCCAGCAGCCGGACTAGCGGGAGGCCCCTAGGGGGGGAGCAGTTCTTC
NA,TRBV12-3/TRBV12-4,TRBJ2-1,NA,CASTRQSGTANEQFF,TGTGCCAGCACCAGACAGAGCGGAACTGCGAATGAGCAGTTCTTC
NA,TRBV29-1,TRBJ1-4,NA,CSVGPTTNEKLFF,TGCAGCGTTGGACCTACAACTAATGAAAAACTGTTTTTT
few,TRBV18,TRBJ2-2,NA,CASCPGSWYTGELFF,TGTGCCAGCTGCCCCGGGAGCTGGTACACCGGGGAGCTGTTTTTT
NA,TRBV9,TRBJ2-5,TRBD1,CASSIIGQGETQYF,TGTGCCAGCAGCATTATAGGACAGGGCGAGACCCAGTACTTC
few,TRBV29-1,TRBJ2-5,NA,CSVEENRSETQYF,TGCAGCGTTGAAGAAAACAGGTCCGAGACCCAGTACTTC
NA,TRBV3-1,TRBJ1-2,NA,CASSPIQGFTATF,TGTGCCAGCAGCCCGATTCAGGGGTTTACGGCCACCTTC
few,TRBV5-1,TRBJ2-7,NA,CASRSTDGTTYEQYF,TGCGCCAGCAGATCCACGGACGGGACGACCTACGAGCAGTACTTC
NA,TRBV6-2/TRBV6-3,TRBJ2-1,NA,CASNLGGLLSYNEQFF,TGTGCCAGCAACCTCGGGGGCCTCCTCTCCTACAATGAGCAGTTCTTC
once,TRBV7-2,TRBJ2-2,NA,CASSPGMSGELFF,TGTGCCAGCAGCCCCGGGATGAGCGGGGAGCTGTTTTTT
NA,TRBV5-5,TRBJ1-3,NA,CASSHGYGIGNTIYF,TGTGCCAGCAGCCACGGGTACGGGATCGGAAACACCATATATTTT
NA,TRBV7-2,TRBJ2-1,TRBD2,CASSLGGRPNNEQFF,TGTGCCAGCAGCTTAGGCGGGAGGCCTAACAATGAGCAGTTCTTC
NA,TRBV5-1,TRBJ2-7,NA,CASRSGPNEQYF,TGCGCCAGCAGATCCGGACCTAACGAGCAGTACTTC
NA,TRBV5-1,TRBJ1-1,NA,CASSMGEMNTEAFF,TGCGCCAGCAGCATGGGGGAAATGAACACTGAAGCTTTCTTT
few,TRBV3-1,TRBJ1-1,TRBD1,CASSQGGTGRVAKAFF,TGTGCCAGCAGCCAAGGTGGGACAGGACGGGTGGCTAAAGCTTTCTTT
few,TRBV28,TRBJ2-3,TRBD2,CASSLLAGERHTQYF,TGTGCCAGCAGTTTACTAGCGGGAGAGCGCCATACGCAGTATTTT
few,TRBV7-2,TRBJ2-3,TRBD2,CASSLLGGAISDTQYF,TGTGCCAGCAGCCTCCTCGGGGGGGCGATCTCAGATACGCAGTATTTT
few,TRBV20-1,TRBJ1-1,NA,CSARKGQNTEAFF,TGCAGTGCTAGAAAGGGGCAGAACACTGAAGCTTTCTTT
NA,TRBV12-3/TRBV12-4,TRBJ2-2,NA,CASRRDSDTGELFF,TGTGCCAGCAGGCGGGACAGCGACACCGGGGAGCTGTTTTTT
NA,TRBV7-2,TRBJ2-3,NA,CASSRGGAKGSDTQYF,TGTGCCAGCAGCCGAGGGGGTGCTAAGGGGTCAGATACGCAGTATTTT
NA,TRBV18,TRBJ1-3,NA,CASSRQEPSGNTIYF,TGTGCCAGCTCACGACAGGAACCCTCTGGAAACACCATATATTTT
NA,TRBV28,TRBJ2-7,NA,CASSLPMSPSEQYF,TGTGCCAGCAGTTTGCCGATGTCCCCGAGCGAGCAGTACTTC
NA,TRBV5-8,TRBJ2-3,TRBD2,CASSLGTSGSAADTQYF,TGTGCCAGCAGCTTGGGGACTAGCGGGAGTGCCGCAGATACGCAGTATTTT
few,TRBV27,TRBJ1-1,NA,CATGHGNTEAFF,TGTGCCACCGGGCATGGGAACACTGAAGCTTTCTTT
few,TRBV29-1,TRBJ2-7,NA,CSATTPGSVYEQYF,TGCAGCGCGACCACCCCGGGATCTGTCTACGAGCAGTACTTC
few,TRBV28,TRBJ1-4,NA,CASSLGYEKLFF,TGTGCCAGCAGTTTGGGGTATGAAAAACTGTTTTTT
NA,TRBV6-2/TRBV6-3,TRBJ1-5,NA,CATTGSGPQHF,TGTGCCACCACAGGGTCGGGGCCCCAGCATTTT
few,TRBV7-6,TRBJ2-1,NA,CASGDNEQFF,TGTGCCAGCGGAGATAATGAGCAGTTCTTC
few,TRBV7-9,TRBJ2-7,TRBD1,CASSLTGVGEQYF,TGTGCCAGCAGCCTCACAGGGGTAGGAGAGCAGTACTTC
few,TRBV3-1,TRBJ2-3,NA,CASSTNPGADTQYF,TGTGCCAGCAGCACAAACCCGGGGGCAGATACGCAGTATTTT
few,TRBV27,TRBJ2-7,TRBD2,CAAGTSGYEQYF,TGTGCCGCAGGGACTAGCGGCTACGAGCAGTACTTC
NA,TRBV7-9,TRBJ2-1,NA,CASMDRGAVFEQFF,TGTGCCAGCATGGACCGTGGGGCAGTTTTTGAGCAGTTCTTC
few,TRBV5-5,TRBJ2-7,TRBD2,CASSGRAYSYEQYF,TGTGCCAGCAGTGGGAGGGCATATTCGTACGAGCAGTACTTC
few,TRBV7-6,TRBJ1-4,NA,CASSLGSGKNEKLFF,TGTGCCAGCAGCTTAGGTTCCGGGAAGAATGAAAAACTGTTTTTT
NA,TRBV5-6,TRBJ2-1,TRBD2,CASRWTGTSSGNEQFF,TGTGCCAGCAGGTGGACCGGGACTAGCTCAGGTAATGAGCAGTTCTTC
NA,TRBV28,TRBJ2-2,NA,CASINAGAAGELFF,TGTGCCAGCATCAACGCCGGGGCCGCCGGGGAGCTGTTTTTT
many,TRBV3-1,TRBJ2-7,TRBD2,CASSRSSGLSYEQYF,TGTGCCAGCAGCCGTTCTAGCGGCCTCTCCTACGAGCAGTACTTC
NA,TRBV5-1,TRBJ2-7,TRBD2,CASSYRAPGLAGRTYEQYF,TGCGCCAGCAGCTACAGGGCCCCGGGACTAGCGGGACGCACCTACGAGCAGTACTTC
NA,TRBV23-1,TRBJ2-1,NA,CASLPSEGLYNEQFF,TGCGCCAGCTTACCGTCGGAGGGCCTTTACAATGAGCAGTTCTTC
NA,TRBV11-2,TRBJ2-1,NA,CASSYSGTQSSYNEQFF,TGTGCCAGCAGCTACTCCGGGACCCAAAGCTCCTACAATGAGCAGTTCTTC
NA,TRBV5-1,TRBJ2-7,TRBD1,CASSSGQGVFYEQYF,TGCGCCAGCAGCTCAGGACAGGGAGTATTCTACGAGCAGTACTTC
NA,TRBV12-3/TRBV12-4,TRBJ2-1,TRBD1,CASSLGGGLRREQFF,TGTGCCAGCAGTTTAGGAGGGGGCCTCCGACGGGAGCAGTTCTTC
few,TRBV2,TRBJ2-7,TRBD2,CASKRDSPYEQYF,TGTGCCAGCAAGCGGGACTCTCCCTACGAGCAGTACTTC
NA,TRBV15,TRBJ1-1,NA,CATSREAPGSSAFF,TGTGCCACCAGCAGAGAAGCCCCTGGATCGTCCGCTTTCTTT
few,TRBV5-1,TRBJ1-1,NA,CASSLVGHPNTEAFF,TGCGCCAGCAGCTTGGTGGGACATCCGAACACTGAAGCTTTCTTT
NA,TRBV5-1,TRBJ2-4,TRBD1,CASSLQGAQNIQYF,TGCGCCAGCAGCTTGCAGGGGGCCCAAAACATTCAGTACTTC
NA,TRBV5-1,TRBJ2-1,TRBD2,CASSIELAGTNEQFF,TGCGCCAGCAGTATAGAACTAGCGGGAACTAATGAGCAGTTCTTC
NA,TRBV29-1,TRBJ2-4,TRBD1,CSVRQGSENIQYF,TGCAGCGTCCGACAGGGATCAGAAAACATTCAGTACTTC
NA,TRBV12-3/TRBV12-4,TRBJ2-7,TRBD2,CASSGAGGPYEQYF,TGTGCCAGCAGTGGAGCGGGAGGGCCCTACGAGCAGTACTTC
few,TRBV27,TRBJ2-1,NA,CASRGGGAYNEQFF,TGTGCCAGCAGAGGAGGGGGCGCTTACAATGAGCAGTTCTTC
NA,TRBV24-1,TRBJ2-7,TRBD2,CATSDGGIVHEQYF,TGTGCCACCAGTGACGGGGGGATCGTACACGAGCAGTACTTC
few,TRBV11-1,TRBJ1-5,TRBD1,CASSLAGQGGISNQPQHF,TGTGCCAGCAGCTTAGCCGGACAGGGGGGGATTAGCAATCAGCCCCAGCATTTT
NA,TRBV6-1,TRBJ2-1,TRBD1,CASSSDRAQRISYNEQFF,TGTGCCAGCAGCTCGGACAGGGCACAAAGAATCTCCTACAATGAGCAGTTCTTC
few,TRBV11-1,TRBJ1-2,NA,CASSLVTGSGYTF,TGTGCCAGCAGCTTAGTTACTGGGAGCGGCTACACCTTC
NA,TRBV3-1,TRBJ2-5,TRBD2,CASSRLAGTPMYQETQYF,TGTGCCAGCAGCCGACTAGCGGGGACCCCCATGTACCAAGAGACCCAGTACTTC
few,TRBV5-4,TRBJ2-4,NA,CASSPPAGSPQYF,TGTGCCAGCAGCCCCCCCGCCGGATCGCCTCAGTACTTC